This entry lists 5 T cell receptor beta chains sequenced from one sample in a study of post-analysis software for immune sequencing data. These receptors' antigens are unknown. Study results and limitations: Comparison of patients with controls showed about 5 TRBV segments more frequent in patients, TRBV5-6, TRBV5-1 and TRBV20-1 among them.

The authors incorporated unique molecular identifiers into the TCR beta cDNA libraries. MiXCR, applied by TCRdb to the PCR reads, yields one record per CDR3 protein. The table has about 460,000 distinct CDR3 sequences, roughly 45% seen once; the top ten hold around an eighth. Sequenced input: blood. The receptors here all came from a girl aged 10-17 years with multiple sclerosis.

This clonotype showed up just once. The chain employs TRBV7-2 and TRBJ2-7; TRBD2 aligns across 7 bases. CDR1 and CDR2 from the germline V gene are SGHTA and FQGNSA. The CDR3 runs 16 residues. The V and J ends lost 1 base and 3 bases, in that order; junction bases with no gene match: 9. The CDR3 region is CASSLGGHGRIYEQYF. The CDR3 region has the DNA TGTGCCAGCAGCTTAGGGGGTCACGGGAGGATCTACGAGCAGTACTTC.

The CDR3 bases are TGTGCCGGGACTAGCGGGAGTTCGTCGAACATTCAGTACTTC. This sequence encodes CAGTSGSSSNIQYF. V is TRBV30 and J is TRBJ2-4, with 14 bases lining up with TRBD2. The CDR3 runs 14 residues. V lost 8 bases and J lost 7; bases outside the gene matches: 7. The germline V gene has CDR1 GTSNPN and CDR2 SVGIG (reference sequence).

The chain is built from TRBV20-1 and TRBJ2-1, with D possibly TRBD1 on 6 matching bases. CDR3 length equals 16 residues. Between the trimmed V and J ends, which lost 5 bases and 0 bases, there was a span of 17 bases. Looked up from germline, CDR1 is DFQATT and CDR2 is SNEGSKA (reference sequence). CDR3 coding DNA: TGCAGTGCTCTGGACAGAGATATGCCCTCCTACAATGAGCAGTTCTTC. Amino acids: CSALDRDMPSYNEQFF.

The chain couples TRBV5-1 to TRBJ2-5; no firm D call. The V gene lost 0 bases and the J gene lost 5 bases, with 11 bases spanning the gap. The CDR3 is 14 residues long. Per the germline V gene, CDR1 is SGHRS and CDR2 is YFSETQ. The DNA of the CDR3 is TGCGCCAGCAGCTTGGGGTCTAACGAGGAGACCCAGTACTTC. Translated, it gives CASSLGSNEETQYF.

The CDR3 loop is CASSQTRGYTEAFF. The CDR3 DNA is TGTGCCAGCAGTCAAACCCGGGGGTACACTGAAGCTTTCTTT. The chain employs TRBV12-3 or TRBV12-4 and TRBJ1-1, with a tentative D call TRBD1 (5 bases). Trimming cost V 5 bases and J 3 bases, with 13 bases left between them. The CDR3 contains 14 residues.